The 14 T cell receptor beta chains presented below share a single source sample, sequenced in a study of blood T cells in healthy people across ages (dated by TCRdb to the mid-2010s). The library was prepared using 5' RACE. Sequenced using an Illumina HiSeq 2500. A second about 7 to 11 cycle PCR used a sample-barcoded 5' primer and a J-beta primer mix. TCRdb itself trimmed the public reads at Q25 with fastp, ran MiXCR and retained productive beta chains. Each entry is one CDR3 protein sequence, shown with its most common DNA and genes. The sample yields approximately 1.5 million distinct CDR3 sequences; roughly a third were counted once. The biggest ten clones account for around 11% of the sample. The sequenced material came from blood. These receptors all stem from a woman aged 25 to 45 in good health.

The chain combines TRBV5-5 with TRBJ1-4; D might be TRBD1 (5 bases). V was trimmed by 0 bases and J by 5 bases, leaving 8 bases between them. This CDR3 is built from 14 residues. The germline V gene encodes CDR1 SGHKS and CDR2 YYEKEE (reference sequence). CDR3 sequence: CASSLAQGNEKLFF. For the CDR3, the DNA is TGTGCCAGCAGCTTGGCCCAGGGAAATGAAAAACTGTTTTTT.

The rearrangement joins TRBV7-9 to TRBJ2-7; 9 bases match TRBD2. CDR3 length: 17 residues. Germline CDR1 and CDR2: SEHNR and FQNEAQ (reference sequence). Germline trimming cut 1 base from V and 1 base from J; bases unmatched to any gene: 8. This CDR3 reads CASSLVAGATLSYEQYF. CDR3 in DNA: TGTGCCAGCAGCTTAGTAGCGGGGGCCACTTTATCCTACGAGCAGTACTTC. Full variable domain (missing parts from reference TRBV7-9 and TRBJ2-7): DTGVSQNPRHKITKRGQNVTFRCDPISEHNRLYWYRQTLGQGPEFLTYFQNEAQLEKSRLLSDRFSAERPKGSFSTLEIQRTEQGDSAMYLCASSLVAGATLSYEQYFGPGTRLTVT.

This clonotype came up a few times. CDR3 protein: CSARGHSGRGYNEQFF. The CDR3, as DNA: TGCAGTGCTAGAGGGCATAGCGGGAGGGGCTACAATGAGCAGTTCTTC. The rearrangement uses TRBV20-1 and TRBJ2-1; TRBD2 matches 11 bases. This CDR3 has 16 residues. The germline V gene has CDR1 DFQATT and CDR2 SNEGSKA (reference sequence). Trimming removed 1 base from V and 3 bases from J; junction bases left unmatched: 5.

CDR3 amino acids: CAISMAPPRPLHF. For the CDR3, the DNA is TGTGCCATCTCAATGGCTCCACCACGCCCCCTCCACTTT. The rearrangement joins TRBV10-3 to TRBJ1-6; no reliable D call. The germline gives CDR1 ENHRY, CDR2 SYGVKD. The CDR3 runs to 13 residues. The germline V and J ends were trimmed by 8 bases and 13 bases, with 18 bases remaining between them.

The chain uses TRBV5-1 and TRBJ2-7; 9 bases are a match to TRBD1. The CDR3 extends over 16 amino acids. CDR1 SGHRS and CDR2 YFSETQ come from the germline V gene. The V gene end was trimmed by 4 bases and the J gene end by 7 bases; junction bases not matched to a gene: 15. The CDR3 loop is CASSPRPGQGKEEQYF. The CDR3 nucleotides read TGCGCCAGCAGCCCGCGCCCGGGACAGGGTAAGGAAGAGCAGTACTTC.

This clonotype has more than one count but fewer than ten. The chain has TRBV6-5 and TRBJ2-3; tentatively, D is TRBD1 or TRBD2 (5 bases each). Germline V CDR1 and CDR2: MNHEY, SVGAGI. Trimming left V 8 bases short and J 3 bases short, with 15 bases between. This CDR3 contains 14 residues. CDR3: CASARGRETDTQYF. The CDR3 DNA reads TGTGCCAGCGCGAGGGGCAGGGAGACAGATACGCAGTATTTT.

There are a few counts of this clonotype. CDR3 DNA sequence: TGCAGTGCTAGAGATCGGAGAACCTACAATGAGCAGTTCTTC. It is translated as CSARDRRTYNEQFF. The V call is TRBV20-1, the J call TRBJ2-1; D unclear. This CDR3 has 14 residues. Trimming shortened V by 0 bases and J by 2 bases, and 8 bases separated the two germline ends. CDR1 and CDR2 (germline): DFQATT, SNEGSKA (reference sequence).

This clonotype appeared a few times. The J gene is TRBJ1-4, the V gene TRBV28; perhaps TRBD1 as D (6 bases). The germline V and J ends were trimmed by 6 bases and 2 bases, with 16 bases remaining between them. Germline lookup yields CDR1 MDHEN and CDR2 SYDVKM. This CDR3 has 16 amino acids. For the CDR3, the DNA is TGTGCCAGCAGACCTACAGGGTTGGGCACTAATGAAAAACTGTTTTTT. The encoded protein is CASRPTGLGTNEKLFF.

Concerning this clonotype: A junction boundary mismatches the germline segment, possibly from a read error. The V and J genes are TRBV4-1 and TRBJ2-3, with 9 bases fitting TRBD2. Germline lookup yields CDR1 MGHRA and CDR2 YSYEKL. The CDR3 contains 15 residues. The CDR3 is CAGSLRVAGEDTQYF. CDR3 bases: TGCGCCGGCAGCCTCCGGGTAGCGGGAGAAGATACGCAGTATTTT.

The chain has TRBV20-1 and TRBJ2-1, with a weak D call TRBD2 (5 bases). This CDR3 contains 15 residues. V was pared by 6 bases and J by 2 bases, with 17 bases between. Germline assignment: CDR1 DFQATT and CDR2 SNEGSKA (reference sequence). The CDR3 region is CSAPDSATPYNEQFF. As DNA, the CDR3 is TGCAGTGCCCCGGACTCGGCCACCCCCTACAATGAGCAGTTCTTC.

The chain recombines TRBV3-1 with TRBJ1-1; D not certain. Germline V CDR1 and CDR2: LGHDT, YNNKEL (reference sequence). There are 16 residues in the CDR3. V lost 4 bases, J lost 1 base, and 16 bases lay in between. CDR3 in amino acids: CASSPIGGRTNTEAFF. CDR3 nucleotides: TGTGCCAGCAGCCCTATAGGAGGGCGAACGAACACTGAAGCTTTCTTT.

The chain is built from TRBV7-3 and TRBJ2-2; D not resolved. The germline V gene encodes CDR1 SGHTA and CDR2 FQGTGA. Trimming cost V 3 bases and J 4 bases, with 15 bases left between them. The CDR3 spans 16 residues. CDR3 protein: CASSLAPSWGTGELFF. DNA for the CDR3: TGTGCCAGCAGCTTGGCCCCCAGCTGGGGCACCGGGGAGCTGTTTTTT. The full variable domain, rest sourced from reference TRBV7-3 and TRBJ2-2, is GAGVSQTPSNKVTEKGKYVELRCDPISGHTALYWYRQSLGQGPEFLIYFQGTGAADDSGLPNDRFFAVRPEGSVSTLKIQRTERGDSAVYLCASSLAPSWGTGELFFGEGSRLTVL.

This chain uses TRBV20-1 with TRBJ1-2, with TRBD1 matching over 7 bases. Germline V gene data show CDR1 as DFQATT and CDR2 as SNEGSKA (reference sequence). The V gene end was trimmed by 5 bases and the J gene end by 2 bases; junction bases not matched to a gene: 8. The CDR3 is 14 residues long. The CDR3 DNA sequence: TGCAGTGCTCAACTTCTACAGGGGAACTATGGCTACACCTTC. Encoded protein: CSAQLLQGNYGYTF.

The gene calls are TRBV10-3 and TRBJ2-3; unclear D gene. The germline V gene encodes CDR1 ENHRY and CDR2 SYGVKD. V lost 4 bases and J 1 base, leaving 9 bases between the germline ends. This CDR3 is 14 amino acids long. CDR3 protein: CAISVPEGTDTQYF. The CDR3 region has the DNA TGTGCCATCAGTGTCCCAGAGGGCACAGATACGCAGTATTTT.